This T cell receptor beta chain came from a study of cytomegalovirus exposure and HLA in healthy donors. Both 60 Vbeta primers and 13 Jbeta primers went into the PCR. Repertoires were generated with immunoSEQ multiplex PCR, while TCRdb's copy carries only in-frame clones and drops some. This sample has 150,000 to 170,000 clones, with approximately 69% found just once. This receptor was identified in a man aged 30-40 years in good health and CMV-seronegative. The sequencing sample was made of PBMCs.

CDR3 DNA: TGTGCCATCAGTACACGACTCCGGGAGACCCAGTACTTC. Translation: CAISTRLRETQYF. This chain joins TRBV10-3 and TRBJ2-5; no firm D call. Germline V CDR1 and CDR2: ENHRY, SYGVKD. Deletions cut 5 bases from V and 5 bases from J, with 12 bases between. The CDR3 consists of 13 residues.